These 31 T cell receptor beta chains share one sample of origin, sequenced in a study of blood T cell repertoires in COVID-19 (dated by TCRdb to the early 2020s). Receptors were amplified or captured by the immunoSEQ multiplex PCR assay. As stored in TCRdb, this immuneACCESS dataset retains in-frame rearrangements with V and J assigned. A fraction of the clones does not appear; measured against another copy, unresolved V genes explain less than half of the discrepancy, and the remainder lacks a known reason. The sample table shows more than 400,000 clones, and about 85% are seen once. The ten most abundant clones make up 0.7% of the sample. Sequenced material: PBMCs or T cells enriched from blood (not recorded which). Receptor source: a woman younger than 30 who had recovered from COVID-19.

The gene calls are TRBV5-6 and TRBJ1-2; D is possibly TRBD1 (6 bases). Germline-derived CDR1 and CDR2 are SGHDT and YYEEEE. Trimming removed 5 bases from V and 5 bases from J, with 19 bases in between. CDR3 length equals 15 residues. The CDR3 spells CASSLGAGKEYGYTF. In nucleotides, the CDR3 is TGTGCCAGCAGTCTGGGGGCAGGGAAAGAGTATGGCTACACCTTC.

CDR3 coding DNA: TGTGCCAGCAGCTTGGTTGGCAGGGGCTACACTGAAGCTTTCTTT. Translation gives CASSLVGRGYTEAFF. V and J are TRBV5-4 and TRBJ1-1, with D possibly matching TRBD1 (6 bases). Germline V gives CDR1 SGHNT, CDR2 YYREEE (reference sequence). V was pared by 0 bases and J by 3 bases, with 12 bases between. The CDR3 sequence is 15 residues long.

The rearrangement links TRBV19 to TRBJ1-4; 8 bases line up with TRBD1. From germline, CDR1 is LNHDA and CDR2 SQIVND (reference sequence). The CDR3 extends over 18 amino acids. J gave up 4 bases and V 4 bases, and 14 bases lay outside the gene matches. CDR3 DNA sequence: TGTGCCAGTAGTACTCATCGGACAGGGTCTCTGATTAATGAAAAACTGTTTTTT. Protein: CASSTHRTGSLINEKLFF.

The rearrangement joins TRBV30 to TRBJ2-5; 8 bases line up with TRBD1. Germline CDR1 GTSNPN, CDR2 SVGIG (reference sequence). The J segment lost 4 bases and the V segment lost 2 bases, leaving 6 bases of the junction unmatched. The CDR3 spans 14 residues. CDR3 bases: TGTGCCTGGAGTCCTCTCGGACAGGGAGAGACCCAGTACTTC. This translates into CAWSPLGQGETQYF. Looking up the rest from reference TRBV30 and TRBJ2-5 gives the full variable domain: SQTIHQWPATLVQPVGSPLSLECTVEGTSNPNLYWYRQAAGRGLQLLFYSVGIGQISSEVPQNLSASRPQDRQFILSSKKLLLSDSGFYLCAWSPLGQGETQYFGPGTRLLVL.

The CDR3 here is CASSGQGTQPQHF. Written as DNA, the CDR3 is TGTGCCAGCAGTGGACAGGGGACTCAGCCCCAGCATTTT. The rearrangement links TRBV27 to TRBJ1-5, with 9 positions matching TRBD1. With 5 bases clipped from V and 6 bases from J, the junction kept 2 bases outside the gene matches. Per germline, CDR1 MNHEY and CDR2 SMNVEV (reference sequence). The CDR3 has 13 amino acids.

This sequence joins TRBV11-3 and TRBJ2-7; D gene ambiguous. Germline V gives CDR1 SGHNT, CDR2 YENEEA. The CDR3 spans 12 residues. V lost 5 bases, J lost 5 bases, and 10 bases lay in between. The CDR3: CASSARQNEQYF. DNA for the CDR3: TGTGCCAGCAGCGCAAGACAAAACGAGCAGTACTTC.

V usage is TRBV4-1 and J usage is TRBJ2-2; D call uncertain. The CDR3 is 16 residues long. Germline CDR1 reads MGHRA; CDR2 reads YSYEKL. Trimming cost V 1 base and J 6 bases, with 15 bases left between them. This CDR3 reads CASSQATLVVAGELFF. The CDR3 DNA reads as TGCGCCAGCAGCCAAGCGACGCTAGTAGTGGCCGGGGAGCTGTTTTTT.

V usage is TRBV6-6 and J usage is TRBJ1-2; tentatively, D is TRBD1 (5 bases). Deletions cut 2 bases from V and 6 bases from J, with 7 bases between. From germline, CDR1 is MNHNY and CDR2 SVGAGI (reference sequence). The CDR3 is made up of 12 amino acids. For the CDR3, the DNA is TGTGCCAGCAGTTACCAAGGGGATGGCTACACCTTC. This sequence encodes CASSYQGDGYTF.

The chain employs TRBV7-2 and TRBJ2-1, with D tentatively TRBD2 (7 bases). The CDR3 sequence is 14 residues long. CDR1 and CDR2 from the germline V gene are SGHTA and FQGNSA. V lost 5 bases and J 9 bases, leaving 17 bases between the germline ends. CDR3 in DNA: TGTGCCAGCAGCCGGGGGGCCGATCAACCTGAGCAGTTCTTC. Its protein is CASSRGADQPEQFF.

This clone came up a few times. The chain is built from TRBV6-5 and TRBJ1-2; D not certain. Trimming shortened V by 0 bases and J by 8 bases, and 13 bases separated the two germline ends. Germline V CDR1 and CDR2: MNHEY, SVGAGI. CDR3 length: 14 residues. The CDR3 spells CASSYSEGSVGYTF. CDR3 sequence (DNA): TGTGCCAGCAGTTACTCGGAGGGAAGCGTGGGCTACACCTTC.

The chain combines TRBV12-3 or TRBV12-4 with TRBJ1-5, with D tentatively TRBD1 (5 bases). This CDR3 comprises 12 residues. V lost 5 bases and J 5 bases, leaving 7 bases between the germline ends. The CDR3 region is CASSNRYQPQHF. CDR3 DNA sequence: TGTGCCAGCAGTAACAGGTATCAGCCCCAGCATTTT.

This chain connects TRBV6-5 to TRBJ2-1; TRBD2 matches at 7 bases. The CDR3 has 15 residues. After removal of 8 bases from V and 7 bases from J, the junction contained 14 bases not matched to a gene. Germline V lookup: CDR1 MNHEY, CDR2 SVGAGI. CDR3 nucleotides: TGTGCCAGCTCCCCCTCGAGCGGGGTGGGGAATGAGCAGTTCTTC. The encoded protein is CASSPSSGVGNEQFF.

The gene calls are TRBV20-1 and TRBJ2-3; D gene unclear. This CDR3 has 11 residues. V lost 1 base to trimming and J lost 6 bases, with 5 bases between them. CDR1 and CDR2 (germline): DFQATT, SNEGSKA (reference sequence). In DNA, the CDR3 is TGCAGTGCTAGAGTCGGGGATACGCAGTATTTT. Residues: CSARVGDTQYF.

V is TRBV30 and J is TRBJ2-2; D is undetermined. The V end was cut by 0 bases, the J end by 6 bases, with 8 bases between. CDR1 and CDR2 (germline): GTSNPN, SVGIG (reference sequence). The CDR3 contains 13 residues. The CDR3, as DNA: TGTGCCTGGAGTGTAATCCTCTCCGGGGAGCTGTTTTTT. This codes for CAWSVILSGELFF.

This chain uses TRBV5-4 with TRBJ1-2; TRBD1 aligns across 9 bases. The CDR3 contains 17 residues. V shed 5 bases, J shed 0 bases, and the junction held 11 bases outside the gene matches. Germline-derived CDR1 and CDR2 are SGHNT and YYREEE (reference sequence). Here the CDR3 reads CASRAGQGPLANYGYTF. The CDR3 nucleotides are TGTGCCAGCAGAGCCGGACAGGGGCCTTTAGCTAACTATGGCTACACCTTC.

The V gene is TRBV2, the J gene TRBJ2-3; maybe TRBD1 (6 bases). CDR1 is SNHLY and CDR2 is FYNNEI in the germline V gene. CDR3 length: 16 residues. Between the trimmed V and J ends, which lost 6 bases and 1 base, there was a span of 17 bases. The CDR3 protein is CASRKGVPVGTDTQYF. CDR3 sequence (DNA): TGTGCCAGCAGAAAGGGGGTCCCGGTGGGCACAGATACGCAGTATTTT.

The chain uses TRBV3-1 (or the pseudogene TRBV3-2) and TRBJ2-7; TRBD1 agrees at 10 bases. The CDR3 spans 18 residues. The germline V gene encodes CDR1 LGHDT and CDR2 YNNKEL (reference sequence). Germline trimming cut 1 base from V and 4 bases from J; bases unmatched to any gene: 13. This CDR3 is CASSQGYIPGQGKYEQYF. CDR3 DNA: TGTGCCAGCAGCCAAGGTTACATCCCGGGACAGGGGAAATACGAGCAGTACTTC.

The chain combines TRBV7-6 with TRBJ2-3, with TRBD2 as a possible D gene (5 bases). Trimming cost V 4 bases and J 2 bases, with 10 bases left between them. The CDR3 extends over 14 amino acids. Germline CDR1 and CDR2: SGHVS and FNYEAQ. Here the CDR3 reads CASSSSGNTDTQYF. DNA of the CDR3: TGTGCCAGCAGCTCTTCCGGGAACACAGATACGCAGTATTTT.

V is TRBV4-1 and J is TRBJ2-5; TRBD1 matches 9 bases. Germline CDR1 is MGHRA and CDR2 is YSYEKL. The CDR3 totals 15 residues. Germline trimming cut 1 base from V and 10 bases from J; bases unmatched to any gene: 10. The CDR3 nucleotides are TGCGCCAGCAGCCAAGTGGACAGGGGCCGGGGTAGCCAGTACTTC. Encoded protein: CASSQVDRGRGSQYF.

This rearrangement joins TRBV7-2 to TRBJ2-1; D not resolved. Germline V lookup: CDR1 SGHTA, CDR2 FQGNSA. This CDR3 has 15 residues. The ends were cut back, 1 base at V and 3 bases at J, with 10 bases in the middle. The CDR3 nucleotides read TGTGCCAGCAGCTTAGGCGGAACGGGCTACAATGAGCAGTTCTTC. Translating gives CASSLGGTGYNEQFF.

The V gene is TRBV29-1, the J gene TRBJ2-7; D remains ambiguous. The CDR3 contains 13 residues. From germline, CDR1 is SQVTM and CDR2 ANQGSEA. V was clipped by 1 base and J by 0 bases, with 7 bases between them. This chain's CDR3 is CSVEGFSSYEQYF. CDR3 in DNA: TGCAGCGTTGAAGGCTTTAGCTCCTACGAGCAGTACTTC.

This clone has only one observation. This chain connects TRBV4-1 to TRBJ2-1, with TRBD2 matching 12 bases. Germline assignment: CDR1 MGHRA and CDR2 YSYEKL. V was pared by 0 bases and J by 7 bases, with 7 bases of the junction left unmatched. The length of the CDR3 is 17 residues. This CDR3 reads CASSQDGLAGGRNEQFF. CDR3 DNA: TGCGCCAGCAGCCAAGATGGGCTAGCGGGGGGGCGGAATGAGCAGTTCTTC.

This clone has just one count. CDR3 sequence: CASSIDSASYEQYF. CDR3 coding DNA: TGTGCCAGTAGTATCGACAGTGCCTCCTACGAGCAGTACTTC. V gene TRBV19 combines with J gene TRBJ2-7, with a weak D call TRBD1 (5 bases). Trimming removed 3 bases from V and 0 bases from J, with 9 bases in between. Per the germline V gene, CDR1 is LNHDA and CDR2 is SQIVND (reference sequence). This CDR3 comprises 14 residues.

The J gene is TRBJ1-4, the V gene TRBV4-2; D call uncertain. Germline CDR1 is LGHNA and CDR2 is YNFKEQ. V shed 0 bases and J shed 11 bases, with 16 bases lying between them. The CDR3 length is 15 residues. The CDR3 here is CASSQDKVTIGKLFF. Written as DNA, the CDR3 is TGTGCCAGCAGCCAAGATAAGGTGACTATCGGGAAACTGTTTTTT.

This clone appeared a single time. The gene calls are TRBV5-8 and TRBJ1-5, with D uncertain. The germline gives CDR1 SGHTS, CDR2 YDEGEE. The germline V and J ends were trimmed by 3 bases and 9 bases, with 10 bases remaining between them. This CDR3 is 12 amino acids long. CDR3 bases: TGTGCCAGCAGCTCCCCTATATTGCCCCAGCATTTT. Protein: CASSSPILPQHF.

The chain links TRBV10-3 to TRBJ1-2; D gene unclear. V lost 3 bases to trimming and J lost 8 bases, with 13 bases between them. Germline values: CDR1 ENHRY, CDR2 SYGVKD. This CDR3 has 13 amino acids. CDR3 region: CAISEWAFGGYTF. CDR3 coding DNA: TGTGCCATCAGTGAATGGGCATTCGGAGGCTACACCTTC.

The chain has TRBV12-3 or TRBV12-4 and TRBJ2-7; a weak D match, TRBD2 (6 bases). CDR3 length: 13 residues. V was shortened by 8 bases and J by 5 bases, with 16 bases between the two germline ends. CDR3 nucleotides: TGTGCCAGCGTCCGGGACTTCGGGCACGAGCAGTACTTC. The encoded protein is CASVRDFGHEQYF.

This clone was seen only once. This rearrangement joins TRBV27 to TRBJ1-2; D is ambiguous. The V and J ends lost 3 bases and 5 bases respectively, with 10 bases between them. The germline CDR1 and CDR2 sequences are MNHEY and SMNVEV (reference sequence). The CDR3 is 13 amino acids. The DNA for the CDR3 is TGTGCCAGCAGTTTTGGCAGAAGTTATGGCTACACCTTC. This translates into CASSFGRSYGYTF.

Here the CDR3 reads CASSPTRGGSPLHF. CDR3 in DNA: TGTGCCAGCAGCCCCACCCGGGGGGGTTCACCCCTCCACTTT. The chain carries TRBV7-6 and TRBJ1-6; D is possibly TRBD1 (5 bases). This CDR3 has 14 residues. V lost 5 bases and J lost 9, with 14 bases in between. Germline lookup yields CDR1 SGHVS and CDR2 FNYEAQ.

The rearrangement joins TRBV5-1 to TRBJ2-5; TRBD2 aligns across 15 bases. This CDR3 is built from 17 residues. The germline CDR1 and CDR2 sequences are SGHRS and YFSETQ. Trimming cost V 0 bases and J 4 bases; bases outside gene matches: 4. The CDR3 loop is CASSLGTSGGARETQYF. The CDR3 coding sequence is TGCGCCAGCAGCTTGGGGACTAGCGGGGGGGCCCGAGAGACCCAGTACTTC.

This rearrangement joins TRBV2 to TRBJ1-4; D might be TRBD1 (5 bases). The CDR3 runs 18 residues. CDR1 and CDR2 (germline): SNHLY, FYNNEI. Trimming took 6 bases from V and 3 from J, leaving 23 bases between them. The CDR3 DNA reads TGTGCCAGCAGCCACCAGACAGCTAGATATATTTCTAATGAAAAACTGTTTTTT. It codes for CASSHQTARYISNEKLFF. The full variable domain, in which reference TRBV2 and TRBJ1-4 provide the parts outside the CDR3, is EPEVTQTPSHQVTQMGQEVILRCVPISNHLYFYWYRQILGQKVEFLVSFYNNEISEKSEIFDDQFSVERPDGSNFTLKIRSTKLEDSAMYFCASSHQTARYISNEKLFFGSGTQLSVL.